The clone carrying this T cell receptor beta chain was seen many times. What it binds is unknown. The data originate from a study of molecular identifiers for immune sequencing clone quantification. Study-wide results and limits: In naive cells, under 1% of molecules belonged to clones above 20 RNA copies, against over 99% in effector cells.

TCRdb itself ran the PCR reads through MiXCR, one entry per CDR3 protein. The data contain about 640,000 distinct CDR3 sequences, nearly 20% of them singletons. Sequencing used naive CD8+ T cells from blood, with Jurkat cell RNA spiked in. Subset described: FACS-sorted CD8+CD4-CCR7+CD45RA+ naive T cells. This sequence originates from a human donor in good health. Some libraries in this study had Jurkat cell RNA spiked in.

The CDR3 coding sequence is TGTGCCAGCCGGGGTTATAGCGAGCGCCAAGAGACCCAGTACTTC. Translated, it gives CASRGYSERQETQYF. The gene calls are TRBV28 and TRBJ2-5, with D possibly matching TRBD2 (5 bases). Per germline, CDR1 MDHEN and CDR2 SYDVKM. The CDR3 sequence is 15 residues long. V was shortened by 8 bases and J by 1 base, with 17 bases between the two germline ends.